This TCR beta chain was recovered during a study of blood T cell repertoires in COVID-19. Across the whole study: Samples of COVID-19 (acute and convalescent) were obtained from the United States, Italy and Spain. The analysed material was cDNA or gDNA that came from T cells, B-cell-depleted T cells, or PBMCs.

Under the authors' procedure: Amplification of reference gene primers was used by the study to estimate nucleated cell counts. Method: immunoSEQ multiplex PCR; TCRdb's copy keeps in-frame clones and lacks some. V and J calls and clone size are as listed in that table; D and trimming were resolved from the DNA. The sample lists around 200,000 clones, 70% to 85% seen once, with approximately 15% in the top ten. Germline V gene data show CDR1 as SGHTA and CDR2 as FQGTGA. Trimming removed 6 bases from V and 5 bases from J, with 16 bases in between. CDR3 size: 14 residues. The gene calls are TRBV7-3 and TRBJ1-1; D is perhaps TRBD1 (6 bases). The receptor was derived from a man in his fifties who had recovered from COVID-19. The sequenced material came from peripheral blood. The CDR3 DNA sequence: TGTGCCAGCAGTTTTAATGGGGGCTTGACTGAAGCTTTCTTT. This sequence encodes CASSFNGGLTEAFF.